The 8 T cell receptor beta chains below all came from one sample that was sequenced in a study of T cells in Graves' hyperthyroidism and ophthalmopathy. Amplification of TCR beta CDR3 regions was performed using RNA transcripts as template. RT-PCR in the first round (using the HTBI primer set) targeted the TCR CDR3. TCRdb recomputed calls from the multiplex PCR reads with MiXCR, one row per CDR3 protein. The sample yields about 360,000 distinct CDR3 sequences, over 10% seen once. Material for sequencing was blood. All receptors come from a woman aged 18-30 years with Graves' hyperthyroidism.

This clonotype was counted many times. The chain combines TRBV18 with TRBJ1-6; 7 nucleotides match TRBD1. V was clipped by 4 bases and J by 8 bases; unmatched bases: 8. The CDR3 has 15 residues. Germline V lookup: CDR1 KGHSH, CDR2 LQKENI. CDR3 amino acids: CASSQYTGADSPLHF. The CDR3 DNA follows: TGTGCCAGCTCACAATATACAGGGGCTGATTCACCCCTCCACTTT.

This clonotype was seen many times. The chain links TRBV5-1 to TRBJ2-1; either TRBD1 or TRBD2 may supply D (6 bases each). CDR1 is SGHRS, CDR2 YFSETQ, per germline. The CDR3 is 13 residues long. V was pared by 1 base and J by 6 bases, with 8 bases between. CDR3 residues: CASSLSGANEQFF. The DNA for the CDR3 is TGCGCCAGCAGCTTGTCGGGGGCCAATGAGCAGTTCTTC.

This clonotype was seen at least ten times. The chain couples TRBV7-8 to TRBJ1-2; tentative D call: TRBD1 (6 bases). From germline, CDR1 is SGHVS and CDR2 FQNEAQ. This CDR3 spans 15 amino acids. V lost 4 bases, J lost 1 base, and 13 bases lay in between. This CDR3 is CASSWGQPVNYGYTF. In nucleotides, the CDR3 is TGTGCCAGCAGCTGGGGACAACCCGTTAACTATGGCTACACCTTC.

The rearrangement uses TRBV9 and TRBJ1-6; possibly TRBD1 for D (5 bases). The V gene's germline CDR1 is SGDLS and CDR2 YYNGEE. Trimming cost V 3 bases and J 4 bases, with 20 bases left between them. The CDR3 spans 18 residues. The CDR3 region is CASSARGPRVFYNSPLHF. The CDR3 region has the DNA TGTGCCAGCAGCGCTAGGGGACCGAGGGTGTTTTATAATTCACCCCTCCACTTT. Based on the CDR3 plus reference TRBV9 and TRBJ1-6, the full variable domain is DSGVTQTPKHLITATGQRVTLRCSPRSGDLSVYWYQQSLDQGLQFLIQYYNGEERAKGNILERFSAQQFPDLHSELNLSSLELGDSALYFCASSARGPRVFYNSPLHFGNGTRLTVT.

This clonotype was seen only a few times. The CDR3 is CASSTPRNSGNTIYF. The DNA of the CDR3 is TGTGCCAGCAGTACCCCCCGGAACTCTGGAAACACCATATATTTT. The chain joins TRBV6-1 to TRBJ1-3; D gene unclear. Trimming pared 5 bases from V and 0 bases from J, leaving 11 bases between. Looked up from germline, CDR1 is MNHNS and CDR2 is SASEGT. The CDR3 contains 15 residues.

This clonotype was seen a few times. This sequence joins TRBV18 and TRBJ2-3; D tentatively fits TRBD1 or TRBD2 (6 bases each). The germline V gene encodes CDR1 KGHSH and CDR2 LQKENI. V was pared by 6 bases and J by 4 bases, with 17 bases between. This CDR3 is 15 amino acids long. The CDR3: CASSTKMGGADTQYF. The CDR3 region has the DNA TGTGCCAGCTCCACCAAGATGGGGGGCGCAGATACGCAGTATTTT.

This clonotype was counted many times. The CDR3 DNA follows: TGTGCCAGCAGCCAAGCAGGGGGCTTTGAGCAGTACTTC. Its translation: CASSQAGGFEQYF. The rearrangement links TRBV3-1 to TRBJ2-7; 8 nucleotides match TRBD1. This CDR3 contains 13 residues. The trim removed 1 base at V and 7 bases at J, leaving 3 bases unmatched. Germline loops: CDR1 LGHDT, CDR2 YNNKEL (reference sequence).

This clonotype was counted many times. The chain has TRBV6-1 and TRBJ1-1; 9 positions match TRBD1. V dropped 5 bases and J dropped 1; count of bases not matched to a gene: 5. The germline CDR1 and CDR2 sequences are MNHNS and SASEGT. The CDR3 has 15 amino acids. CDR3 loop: CASSRTGEENTEAFF. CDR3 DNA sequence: TGTGCCAGCAGTCGGACAGGGGAGGAGAACACTGAAGCTTTCTTT.